This TCR beta chain is from a study of shared clonotypes between healthy human individuals. Notes on the study in general: Limitation of the genetic and exposure-history diversity represented came from the few donors. The expectation was that sequencing depth would affect clonotype sharing among donors.

Assay: immunoSEQ multiplex PCR; the TCRdb copy retains only in-frame clones and omits some. This table has about 1.9 million clones, around 93% appearing once. Terminally differentiated effector memory CD45RA+ cells were left out of the naive CD8 fraction, which was CD45RO-negative and positively selected for CCR7. On this clone itself: Its antigen is not known. At the DNA level, this CDR3 is encoded by other sequences in the same sample as well.

Sequencing was carried out using naive CD8+ T cells from PBMCs. This sequence was found in a man younger than 30 in good health. Some clones in this sample may be carry-over from other donors' samples.

CDR3 sequence reads: CASSSDRGNTEAFF. CDR3 coding DNA: TGTGCCAGCAGCTCCGACAGGGGGAACACTGAAGCTTTCTTT. The gene calls are TRBV13 and TRBJ1-1; 8 bases map to TRBD1. Germline trimming cut 4 bases from V and 1 base from J; bases unmatched to any gene: 2. Germline V gene data show CDR1 as PRHDT and CDR2 as FYEKMQ (reference sequence). The CDR3 is 14 residues long.